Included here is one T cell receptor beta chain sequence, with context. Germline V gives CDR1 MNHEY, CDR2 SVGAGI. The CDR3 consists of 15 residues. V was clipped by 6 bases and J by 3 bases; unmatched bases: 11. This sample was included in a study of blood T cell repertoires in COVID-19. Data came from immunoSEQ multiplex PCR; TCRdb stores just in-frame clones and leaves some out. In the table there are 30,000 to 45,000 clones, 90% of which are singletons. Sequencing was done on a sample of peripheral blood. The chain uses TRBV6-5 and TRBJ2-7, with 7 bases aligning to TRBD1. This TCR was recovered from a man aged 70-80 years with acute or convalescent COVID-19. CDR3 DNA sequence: TGTGCCAGCAGCCGCCCCTCACAGGGGAACTACGAGCAGTACTTC. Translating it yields CASSRPSQGNYEQYF.